Listed below are T cell receptor beta chains from one sample, sequenced in a study of identical twins. MiXCR, applied by TCRdb to the 5' RACE reads, yields one record per CDR3 protein. Of 240,000 or so distinct CDR3 sequences in the sample, about 10% were seen once. The sequenced sample was memory T cells sorted from blood. The receptor source for this set is a man aged 45-60 years in good health. CDR3s include the opening cysteine and the closing phenylalanine or tryptophan. D genes are given only for firm matches. Size tells how often a clone was seen (once, few, many) or the class of an expanded clone, and some rows leave it out.

d_gene: NA
abundance: NA
v_gene: TRBV9
j_gene: TRBJ1-2
CDR3aa: CASSVGPKGGYTF
CDR3nt: TGTGCCAGCAGCGTTGGCCCGAAGGGTGGCTACACCTTC

d_gene: NA
abundance: few
v_gene: TRBV3-1
j_gene: TRBJ1-1
CDR3aa: CASSPYGRGAFF
CDR3nt: TGTGCCAGCAGCCCCTACGGGCGGGGTGCTTTCTTT

d_gene: TRBD1
abundance: few
v_gene: TRBV6-5
j_gene: TRBJ2-2
CDR3aa: CASSSSTGSTPGELFF
CDR3nt: TGTGCCAGCAGTTCCTCGACAGGGTCCACACCCGGGGAGCTGTTTTTT

d_gene: TRBD1
abundance: few
v_gene: TRBV5-1
j_gene: TRBJ2-5
CDR3aa: CASSWTLGQGPETQYF
CDR3nt: TGCGCCAGCAGCTGGACCTTGGGACAGGGTCCGGAGACCCAGTACTTC

d_gene: TRBD1
abundance: NA
v_gene: TRBV28
j_gene: TRBJ1-6
CDR3aa: CASRSPGQGGNNSPLHF
CDR3nt: TGTGCCAGCAGGTCACCGGGACAGGGTGGCAATAATTCACCCCTCCACTTT

d_gene: NA
abundance: NA
v_gene: TRBV15
j_gene: TRBJ2-7
CDR3aa: CATSRDPGQSYEQYF
CDR3nt: TGTGCCACCAGCAGAGATCCTGGGCAGTCCTACGAGCAGTACTTC

d_gene: NA
abundance: NA
v_gene: TRBV7-8
j_gene: TRBJ2-7
CDR3aa: CASSSRGYSYEQYF
CDR3nt: TGTGCCAGCAGCTCTCGGGGGTACTCCTACGAGCAGTACTTC

d_gene: NA
abundance: NA
v_gene: TRBV5-6
j_gene: TRBJ2-5
CDR3aa: CASSLYGPSQETQYF
CDR3nt: TGTGCCAGCAGCTTGTACGGGCCCTCACAAGAGACCCAGTACTTC

d_gene: NA
abundance: NA
v_gene: TRBV6-2/TRBV6-3
j_gene: TRBJ1-1
CDR3aa: CASSPTQTGNTEAFF
CDR3nt: TGTGCCAGCAGTCCGACCCAGACAGGGAACACTGAAGCTTTCTTT

d_gene: NA
abundance: many
v_gene: TRBV28
j_gene: TRBJ2-1
CDR3aa: CASSLILEGYNEQFF
CDR3nt: TGTGCCAGCAGTTTAATTCTCGAGGGATACAATGAGCAGTTCTTC

d_gene: NA
abundance: few
v_gene: TRBV2
j_gene: TRBJ2-1
CDR3aa: CASSVGGQLEQFF
CDR3nt: TGTGCCAGCAGCGTCGGGGGGCAGCTTGAGCAGTTCTTC

d_gene: NA
abundance: many
v_gene: TRBV20-1
j_gene: TRBJ1-5
CDR3aa: CSARDRKRGSNQPQHF
CDR3nt: TGCAGTGCTAGAGATCGAAAAAGGGGCAGCAATCAGCCCCAGCATTTT

d_gene: TRBD2
abundance: many
v_gene: TRBV6-2/TRBV6-3
j_gene: TRBJ2-5
CDR3aa: CASSFGLAGSETQYF
CDR3nt: TGTGCCAGCAGTTTCGGACTAGCGGGCTCAGAGACCCAGTACTTC

d_gene: NA
abundance: NA
v_gene: TRBV27
j_gene: TRBJ2-7
CDR3aa: CASSLILDSSYEQYF
CDR3nt: TGTGCCAGCAGTCTTATCTTGGACAGCTCCTACGAGCAGTACTTC

d_gene: NA
abundance: NA
v_gene: TRBV20-1
j_gene: TRBJ2-3
CDR3aa: CSARGRPPTPDTQYF
CDR3nt: TGCAGTGCTAGAGGACGTCCCCCGACTCCAGATACGCAGTATTTT

d_gene: NA
abundance: many
v_gene: TRBV12-3/TRBV12-4
j_gene: TRBJ2-1
CDR3aa: CASSIQRSYNEQFF
CDR3nt: TGTGCCAGCAGTATACAGCGGAGCTACAATGAGCAGTTCTTC